The clone carrying this TCR beta chain was seen a few times. Antigen specificity is unknown. The PCR employed 60 Vbeta primers together with 13 Jbeta primers. Profiling relied on immunoSEQ multiplex PCR, and the TCRdb table lists in-frame clones only, not all of them. The data hold 180,000 or so clones, with around 74% observed a single time. This sample is drawn from a study of cytomegalovirus exposure and HLA in healthy donors. Study results and limitations: Most TCR sequences showed up rarely, but some public TCRs showed up in many donors. Likely technical artifact: a cluster of highly shared sequence variants. Trimming of TCR beta V- and J-genes showed a link, identified in a later analysis, to a missense DCLRE1C variant.

J lost 3 bases, V lost 5 bases, and 7 bases had no gene match. The CDR3 totals 15 residues. From germline, CDR1 is SGHDN and CDR2 FVKESK. The specimen sequenced was PBMCs. This sequence joins TRBV14 and TRBJ2-7, with 10 nucleotides matching TRBD2. The clonotype was recovered from a male donor in good health and CMV-seronegative. CDR3 sequence: CASSALLAGDYEQYF. CDR3 DNA: TGTGCCAGCAGCGCCCTGCTAGCGGGGGACTACGAGCAGTACTTC. Full variable domain (missing parts from reference TRBV14 and TRBJ2-7): EAGVTQFPSHSVIEKGQTVTLRCDPISGHDNLYWYRRVMGKEIKFLLHFVKESKQDESGMPNNRFLAERTGGTYSTLKVQPAELEDSGVYFCASSALLAGDYEQYFGPGTRLTVT.